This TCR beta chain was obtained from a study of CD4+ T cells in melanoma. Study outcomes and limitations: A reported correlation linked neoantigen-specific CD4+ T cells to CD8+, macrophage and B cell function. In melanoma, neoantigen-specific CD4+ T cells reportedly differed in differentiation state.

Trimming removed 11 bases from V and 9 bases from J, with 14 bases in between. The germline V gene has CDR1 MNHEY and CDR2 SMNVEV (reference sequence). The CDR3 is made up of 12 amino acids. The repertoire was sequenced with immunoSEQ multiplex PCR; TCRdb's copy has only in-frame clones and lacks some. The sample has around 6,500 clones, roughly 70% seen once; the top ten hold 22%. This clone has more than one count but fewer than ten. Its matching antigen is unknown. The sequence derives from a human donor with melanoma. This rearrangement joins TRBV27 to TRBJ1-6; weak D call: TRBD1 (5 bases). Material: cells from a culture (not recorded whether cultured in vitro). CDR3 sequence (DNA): TGTGCCGCGGGGAGGGGAAGTTCACCCCTCCACTTT. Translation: CAAGRGSSPLHF.